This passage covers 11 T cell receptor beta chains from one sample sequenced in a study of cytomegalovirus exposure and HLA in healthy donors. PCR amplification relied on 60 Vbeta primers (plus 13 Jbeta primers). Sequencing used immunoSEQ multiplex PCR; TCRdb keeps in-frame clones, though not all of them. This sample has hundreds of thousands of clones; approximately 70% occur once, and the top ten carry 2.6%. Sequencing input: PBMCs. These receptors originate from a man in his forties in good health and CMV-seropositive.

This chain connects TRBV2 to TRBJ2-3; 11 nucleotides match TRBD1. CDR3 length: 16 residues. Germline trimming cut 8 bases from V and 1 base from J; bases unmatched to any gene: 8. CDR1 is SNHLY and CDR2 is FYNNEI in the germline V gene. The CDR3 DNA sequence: TGTGCCAGCGGAGGACAGGGGGCGGGCGGCACAGATACGCAGTATTTT. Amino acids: CASGGQGAGGTDTQYF.

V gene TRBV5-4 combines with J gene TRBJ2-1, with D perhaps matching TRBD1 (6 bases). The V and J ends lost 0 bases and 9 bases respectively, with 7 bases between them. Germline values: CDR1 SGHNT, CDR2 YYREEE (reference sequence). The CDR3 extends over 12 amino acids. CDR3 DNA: TGTGCCAGCAGCTTGGACAGGGTTGAGCAGTTCTTC. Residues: CASSLDRVEQFF.

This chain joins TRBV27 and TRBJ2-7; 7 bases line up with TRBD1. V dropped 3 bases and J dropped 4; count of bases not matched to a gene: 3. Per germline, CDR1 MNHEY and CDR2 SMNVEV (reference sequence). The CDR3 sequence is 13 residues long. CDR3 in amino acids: CASSLTGQYEQYF. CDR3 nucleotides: TGTGCCAGCAGTTTGACAGGGCAATACGAGCAGTACTTC.

The CDR3 bases are TGTGCCAGCAGTGCCCCTATGAGGATCGAGCAGTACTTC. Its translation is CASSAPMRIEQYF. The chain carries TRBV28 and TRBJ2-7; D uncertain. The CDR3 length is 13 residues. V shed 5 bases and J shed 6 bases, with 14 bases lying between them. The germline V gene has CDR1 MDHEN and CDR2 SYDVKM.

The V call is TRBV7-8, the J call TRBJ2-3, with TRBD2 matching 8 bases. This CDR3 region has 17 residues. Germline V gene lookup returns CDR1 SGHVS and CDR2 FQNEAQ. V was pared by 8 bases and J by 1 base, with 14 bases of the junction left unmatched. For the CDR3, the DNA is TGTGCCAGCCTAGGTGGGTTGGGGCGGGGGGGCACAGATACGCAGTATTTT. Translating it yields CASLGGLGRGGTDTQYF. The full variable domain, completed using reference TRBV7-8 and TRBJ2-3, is GAGVSQSPRYKVAKRGQDVALRCDPISGHVSLFWYQQALGQGPEFLTYFQNEAQLDKSGLPSDRFFAERPEGSVSTLKIQRTQQEDSAVYLCASLGGLGRGGTDTQYFGPGTRLTVL.

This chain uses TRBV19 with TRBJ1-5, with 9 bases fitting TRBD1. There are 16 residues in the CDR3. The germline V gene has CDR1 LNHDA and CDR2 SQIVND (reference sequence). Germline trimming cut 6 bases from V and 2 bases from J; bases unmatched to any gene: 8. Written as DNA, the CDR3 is TGTGCCAGTAGCCAGAGACAGGGGGGGGGCAATCAGCCCCAGCATTTT. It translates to CASSQRQGGGNQPQHF. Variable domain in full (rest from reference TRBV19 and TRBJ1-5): DGGITQSPKYLFRKEGQNVTLSCEQNLNHDAMYWYRQDPGQGLRLIYYSQIVNDFQKGDIAEGYSVSREKKESFPLTVTSAQKNPTAFYLCASSQRQGGGNQPQHFGDGTRLSIL.

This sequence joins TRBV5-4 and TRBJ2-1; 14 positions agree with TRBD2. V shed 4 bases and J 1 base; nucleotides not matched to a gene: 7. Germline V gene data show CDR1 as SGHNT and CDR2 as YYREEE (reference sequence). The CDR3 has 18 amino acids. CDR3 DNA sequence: TGTGCCAGCAGCCCGGGACTAGCGGGGGAGAGGTCCTACAATGAGCAGTTCTTC. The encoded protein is CASSPGLAGERSYNEQFF.

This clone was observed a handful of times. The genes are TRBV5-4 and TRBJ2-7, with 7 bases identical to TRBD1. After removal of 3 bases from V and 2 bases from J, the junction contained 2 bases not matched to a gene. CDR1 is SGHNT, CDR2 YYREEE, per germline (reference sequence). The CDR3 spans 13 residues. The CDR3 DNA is TGTGCCAGCAGCTATGGGACAGCCTACGAGCAGTACTTC. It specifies CASSYGTAYEQYF.

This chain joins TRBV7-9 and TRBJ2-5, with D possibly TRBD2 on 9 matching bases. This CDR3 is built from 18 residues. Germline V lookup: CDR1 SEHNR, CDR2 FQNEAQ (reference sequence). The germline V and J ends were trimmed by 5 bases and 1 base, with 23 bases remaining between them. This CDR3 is CASSPRGGDRKTQETQYF. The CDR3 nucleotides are TGTGCCAGCAGCCCGCGGGGGGGGGACAGGAAGACCCAAGAGACCCAGTACTTC.

In DNA, the CDR3 is TGTGCCAGCAGCTTGGGGAGGGGAGCGACCTACGAGCAGTACTTC. This sequence encodes CASSLGRGATYEQYF. This sequence joins TRBV5-4 and TRBJ2-7; D possibly corresponds to TRBD2 (6 bases). The V gene lost 0 bases and the J gene lost 2 bases, with 12 bases spanning the gap. The CDR3 extends over 15 amino acids. Germline loops: CDR1 SGHNT, CDR2 YYREEE (reference sequence).

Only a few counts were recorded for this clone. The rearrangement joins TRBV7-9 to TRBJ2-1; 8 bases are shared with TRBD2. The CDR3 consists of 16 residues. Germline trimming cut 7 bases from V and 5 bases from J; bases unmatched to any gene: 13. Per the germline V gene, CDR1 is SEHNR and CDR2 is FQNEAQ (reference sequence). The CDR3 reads CASITGASGPNNEQFF. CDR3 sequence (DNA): TGTGCCAGCATCACGGGGGCTAGCGGGCCCAACAATGAGCAGTTCTTC.